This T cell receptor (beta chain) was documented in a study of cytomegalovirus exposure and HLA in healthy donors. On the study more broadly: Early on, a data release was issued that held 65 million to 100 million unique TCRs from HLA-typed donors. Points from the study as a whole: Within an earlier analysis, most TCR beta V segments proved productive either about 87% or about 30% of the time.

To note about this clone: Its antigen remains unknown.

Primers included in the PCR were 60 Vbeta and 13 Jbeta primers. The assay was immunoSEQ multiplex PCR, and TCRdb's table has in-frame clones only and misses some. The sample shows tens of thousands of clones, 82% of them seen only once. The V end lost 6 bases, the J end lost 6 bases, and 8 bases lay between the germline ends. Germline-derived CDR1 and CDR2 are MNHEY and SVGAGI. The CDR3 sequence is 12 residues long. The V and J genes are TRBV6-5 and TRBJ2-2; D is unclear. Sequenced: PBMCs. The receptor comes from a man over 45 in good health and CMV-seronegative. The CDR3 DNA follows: TGTGCCAGCAGCTACCTTCCCGGGGAGCTGTTTTTT. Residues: CASSYLPGELFF.